The rows below give T cell receptor beta chains drawn from one sample of a study of response to subunit inactivated influenza vaccine. Each CDR3 protein gets one entry after TCRdb re-called the RT-PCR reads with MiXCR. This table has roughly 500,000 distinct CDR3 sequences, around 21% appearing once. These data also featured in a second study, about T cells expressing NK-cell markers.

Sequencing was performed on CD4+ T cells sorted from PBMCs, taken 12 days after vaccination. The receptors derive from a man aged 50 to 59 who received an inactivated influenza vaccine. Both conserved end residues are part of each CDR3. The D gene is left open where the match is weak. Some rows have no size entry. The others give once, few or many, or a class for an expanded clone.

CDR3 DNA: TGTGCCAGCAGCCCTAGAGCCACGGACTATGGCTACACCTTC
CDR3 protein: CASSPRATDYGYTF
D gene: .
J gene: TRBJ1-2
clone size: .
V gene: TRBV7-2

CDR3 DNA: TGTGCCAGCTCACGAACCCGGTCCGCCTACGAGCAGTACTTC
CDR3 protein: CASSRTRSAYEQYF
D gene: .
J gene: TRBJ2-7
clone size: .
V gene: TRBV18

CDR3 DNA: TGCAGCGCTCCTGTGCGGGCAGATACGCAGTATTTT
CDR3 protein: CSAPVRADTQYF
D gene: .
J gene: TRBJ2-3
clone size: few
V gene: TRBV29-1

CDR3 DNA: TGTGCCAGCACTCGACTCAAAGGAGACACTGAAGCTTTCTTT
CDR3 protein: CASTRLKGDTEAFF
D gene: .
J gene: TRBJ1-1
clone size: few
V gene: TRBV21-1

CDR3 DNA: TGCAGTGCTAGACCGGCTAGCGGGGGGCTCAAGTACTTC
CDR3 protein: CSARPASGGLKYF
D gene: TRBD2
J gene: TRBJ2-4
clone size: .
V gene: TRBV20-1

CDR3 DNA: TGTGCCAGCAGCTCCAGGGCAACTAATGAAAAACTGTTTTTT
CDR3 protein: CASSSRATNEKLFF
D gene: .
J gene: TRBJ1-4
clone size: many
V gene: TRBV7-9

CDR3 DNA: TGCGCCAGCAGCCAAGTACCAATGGAGGAGCAGTACTTC
CDR3 protein: CASSQVPMEEQYF
D gene: .
J gene: TRBJ2-7
clone size: few
V gene: TRBV4-1

CDR3 DNA: TGCAGTGCTAGCAGGGCGACAGGGGTCAATCAGCCCCAGCATTTT
CDR3 protein: CSASRATGVNQPQHF
D gene: TRBD1
J gene: TRBJ1-5
clone size: once
V gene: TRBV20-1

CDR3 DNA: TGCAGTGCTATGACTATGAGGTCCTACGAGCAGTACTTC
CDR3 protein: CSAMTMRSYEQYF
D gene: .
J gene: TRBJ2-7
clone size: .
V gene: TRBV20-1

CDR3 DNA: TGTGCCAGCAGCACTCGTACGGGCGGGAGAGATGAAGATACGCAGTATTTT
CDR3 protein: CASSTRTGGRDEDTQYF
D gene: TRBD2
J gene: TRBJ2-3
clone size: many
V gene: TRBV7-9

CDR3 DNA: TGTGCCAGCAGCGGACACTCAGGGGTTAGCACTGAAGCTTTCTTT
CDR3 protein: CASSGHSGVSTEAFF
D gene: .
J gene: TRBJ1-1
clone size: few
V gene: TRBV7-2

CDR3 DNA: TGCGCCAGCAGCCAAGAACAGGTGAACAATCAGCCCCAGCATTTT
CDR3 protein: CASSQEQVNNQPQHF
D gene: .
J gene: TRBJ1-5
clone size: .
V gene: TRBV4-1

CDR3 DNA: TGTGCCAGCAGCCGACCAGCGGGGGGGAACACCGGGGAGCTGTTTTTT
CDR3 protein: CASSRPAGGNTGELFF
D gene: TRBD2
J gene: TRBJ2-2
clone size: .
V gene: TRBV14

CDR3 DNA: TGCAGTGCTAGGGGGACTAGCACAGATACGCAGTATTTT
CDR3 protein: CSARGTSTDTQYF
D gene: .
J gene: TRBJ2-3
clone size: many
V gene: TRBV20-1

CDR3 DNA: TGTGCCAGCAGTGGCCCCCGACGCGGGAAAGTATACGAGCAGTACTTC
CDR3 protein: CASSGPRRGKVYEQYF
D gene: .
J gene: TRBJ2-7
clone size: .
V gene: TRBV25-1

CDR3 DNA: TGTGCCAGTAGTCTTCGACTTGGTGAGCAGTTCTTC
CDR3 protein: CASSLRLGEQFF
D gene: .
J gene: TRBJ2-1
clone size: once
V gene: TRBV19

CDR3 DNA: TGCGCCAGCAGCCAATTAGGACCTTATTCTACCAGGCCAGATACGCAGTATTTT
CDR3 protein: CASSQLGPYSTRPDTQYF
D gene: .
J gene: TRBJ2-3
clone size: many
V gene: TRBV4-1

CDR3 DNA: TGTGCCAGCAGTTACTCGAGGGGGTGGGGCACTGAAGCTTTCTTT
CDR3 protein: CASSYSRGWGTEAFF
D gene: .
J gene: TRBJ1-1
clone size: many
V gene: TRBV6-5

CDR3 DNA: TGTGCCAGCAGCTTAGGGGCTAGCGGGGGCCTACAAGAGACCCAGTACTTC
CDR3 protein: CASSLGASGGLQETQYF
D gene: TRBD2
J gene: TRBJ2-5
clone size: .
V gene: TRBV7-2

CDR3 DNA: TGTGCCAGCAGCTTAGGGTTAGACAGGGCAAACTCCTACAATGAGCAGTTCTTC
CDR3 protein: CASSLGLDRANSYNEQFF
D gene: TRBD1
J gene: TRBJ2-1
clone size: few
V gene: TRBV7-8

CDR3 DNA: TGTGCCAGCAGCCCCTATATGGGGACAGGGGGCCACGAGCAGTACTTC
CDR3 protein: CASSPYMGTGGHEQYF
D gene: TRBD1
J gene: TRBJ2-7
clone size: few
V gene: TRBV3-1

CDR3 DNA: TGTGCCAGCAGTCGATGGACGGGGAACACCGGGGAGCTGTTTTTT
CDR3 protein: CASSRWTGNTGELFF
D gene: .
J gene: TRBJ2-2
clone size: .
V gene: TRBV6-1